What follows describes a single TCR beta chain. The record originates from a study of human T cells and chemical hapten exposure. Stated time point: pre-sensitization, week 0. The treatment denotes: therapeutic diphenylcyclopropenone sensitization with weekly scalp DPC. Within the library, unique molecular identifiers were attached to each individual cDNA molecule. One entry per CDR3 protein results from TCRdb running MiXCR on the RACE reads. The data hold about 68,000 distinct CDR3 sequences, with 9.5% to 12% observed a single time. Trimming took 0 bases from V and 2 from J, leaving 18 bases between them. CDR3 length equals 18 residues. Germline lookup yields CDR1 LGHNA and CDR2 YNFKEQ.

The specimen comprised whole blood, sampled in connection with sensitization to the hapten diphenylcyclopropenone (DPC). The TCR was taken from a woman aged 45 to 65 with alopecia areata. Some clones in this sample may be carry-over from other donors' samples. V usage is TRBV4-2 and J usage is TRBJ2-3; D is perhaps TRBD2 (6 bases). CDR3 DNA sequence: TGTGCCAGCAGCCAAGATTGGAGGGCGTGGGGGACCACAGATACGCAGTATTTT. This codes for CASSQDWRAWGTTDTQYF.